A single sample gave rise to the 21 T cell receptor beta chains below, sequenced in a study of T cells after yellow fever vaccination. In TCRdb, the 5' RACE reads were re-called with MiXCR into one record per CDR3 protein. The top ten clones hold 30% to 45% of a sample with around 70,000 distinct CDR3 sequences, more than 5.5% of them seen once. Sequenced material: CD8+ T cells sorted from PBMCs, taken 4 to 5 days after the first yellow fever vaccination. The source is a man aged 18 to 30 who received the YFV17D yellow fever vaccine.

This clonotype has just a few counts. V and J are TRBV27 and TRBJ1-5; 7 bases map to TRBD1. The germline gives CDR1 MNHEY, CDR2 SMNVEV (reference sequence). CDR3 length equals 13 residues. The V and J ends lost 3 bases and 6 bases, in that order; junction bases with no gene match: 2. The CDR3 region has the DNA TGTGCCAGCAGTTTTGAGGGGGCTCAGCCCCAGCATTTT. Translating it yields CASSFEGAQPQHF.

This clonotype has at least ten counts. J is TRBJ2-2 and V is TRBV7-6; 7 nucleotides line up with TRBD2. V shed 1 base, J shed 4 bases, and the junction held 3 bases outside the gene matches. Germline CDR1 SGHVS, CDR2 FNYEAQ. This CDR3 comprises 15 residues. The chain's CDR3 is CASSLDGLGTGELFF. As DNA, the CDR3 is TGTGCCAGCAGCTTAGACGGACTAGGCACCGGGGAGCTGTTTTTT.

The V call is TRBV11-2, the J call TRBJ2-5; D ambiguous. V lost 2 bases to trimming and J lost 1 base, with 11 bases between them. The CDR3 has 15 amino acids. In germline, CDR1 is SGHAT, CDR2 FQNNGV. DNA of the CDR3: TGTGCCAGCAGCTTAAGAGGCCCGCCCCAAGAGACCCAGTACTTC. Amino acid sequence: CASSLRGPPQETQYF.

This clonotype was detected a few times. J is TRBJ2-2 and V is TRBV29-1; the D is unclear. Germline assignment: CDR1 SQVTM and CDR2 ANQGSEA. The CDR3 loop spans 12 amino acids. Trimming cost V 5 bases and J 5 bases, with 9 bases left between them. The CDR3 protein is CSVRTGTGELFF. The CDR3, as DNA: TGCAGCGTTAGGACCGGGACCGGGGAGCTGTTTTTT.

Here the CDR3 reads CASSSTLISGGGNLNEQFF. Here the CDR3 DNA reads TGTGCCAGCAGTTCCACTCTAATTTCGGGCGGGGGAAACCTCAATGAGCAGTTCTTC. The chain carries TRBV12-3 or TRBV12-4 and TRBJ2-1; 7 nucleotides align to TRBD2. V shed 4 bases and J 6 bases; nucleotides not matched to a gene: 21. The CDR3 spans 19 residues.

This clonotype was seen repeatedly, ten times or more. The chain combines TRBV29-1 with TRBJ1-1; D unresolved. CDR1 and CDR2 from the germline V gene are SQVTM and ANQGSEA. This CDR3 has 12 residues. V was cut by 5 bases and J by 6 bases, with 13 bases left in between. CDR3 nucleotides: TGCAGCGTTCGAGTAGGACGCGCTGAAGCTTTCTTT. Its translation: CSVRVGRAEAFF.

This clonotype was detected ten times or more. This chain uses TRBV5-1 with TRBJ2-5; 13 bases line up with TRBD2. Germline V gene data show CDR1 as SGHRS and CDR2 as YFSETQ. The CDR3 length is 16 residues. V trimming: 4 bases; J trimming: 4 bases; junction bases outside the gene matches: 7. CDR3 region: CASSAKLAGGPETQYF. CDR3 in DNA: TGCGCCAGCAGCGCGAAACTAGCGGGGGGGCCAGAGACCCAGTACTTC. Full variable domain (outside the CDR3, taken from reference TRBV5-1 and TRBJ2-5): KAGVTQTPRYLIKTRGQQVTLSCSPISGHRSVSWYQQTPGQGLQFLFEYFSETQRNKGNFPGRFSGRQFSNSRSEMNVSTLELGDSALYLCASSAKLAGGPETQYFGPGTRLLVL.

Many counts were recorded for this clonotype. The chain carries TRBV19 and TRBJ1-1; perhaps TRBD1 as D (5 bases). V was clipped by 4 bases and J by 5 bases, with 20 bases between them. CDR3 length: 16 amino acids. The germline V gene encodes CDR1 LNHDA and CDR2 SQIVND (reference sequence). Here the CDR3 reads CASSTDMTVLNTEAFF. The CDR3 region has the DNA TGTGCCAGTAGTACAGACATGACAGTGCTCAATACTGAAGCTTTCTTT.

V is TRBV5-1 and J is TRBJ2-5; 7 bases agree with TRBD1. This CDR3 is 17 amino acids long. Trimming at V came to 0 bases and at J to 5 bases, leaving 13 bases not matched to a gene. Germline CDR1 SGHRS, CDR2 YFSETQ. The CDR3: CASSLGVQDRVWETQYF. CDR3 DNA: TGCGCCAGCAGCTTGGGCGTTCAAGACAGGGTATGGGAGACCCAGTACTTC.

As concerns this clonotype: It may be a read error: a sequence one base away is much more abundant. The chain combines TRBV15 with TRBJ2-7; D is ambiguous. The CDR3 length is 12 residues. Germline lookup yields CDR1 LNHNV and CDR2 YYDKDF (reference sequence). Trimming cost V 2 bases and J 6 bases, with 8 bases left between them. For the CDR3, the DNA is TGTGCCACCAGCAGAAACAGTGGCGAGCAGTACTTC. This translates into CATSRNSGEQYF.

V gene TRBV7-9 combines with J gene TRBJ2-2, with TRBD2 identical over 7 bases. The V and J ends lost 1 base and 6 bases, in that order; junction bases with no gene match: 11. The CDR3 consists of 17 residues. Germline V gene data show CDR1 as SEHNR and CDR2 as FQNEAQ (reference sequence). The CDR3 reads CASSLGPPAGRAGELFF. The DNA of the CDR3 is TGTGCCAGCAGCTTAGGGCCCCCGGCAGGGAGGGCCGGGGAGCTGTTTTTT.

In its sample, this clonotype was seen many times. The gene calls are TRBV4-1 and TRBJ2-3; 8 bases line up with TRBD2. Germline loops: CDR1 MGHRA, CDR2 YSYEKL. The V and J ends lost 3 bases and 0 bases, in that order; junction bases with no gene match: 5. The CDR3 length is 16 residues. The CDR3 region is CASSQLAGTSTDTQYF. The CDR3 region has the DNA TGCGCCAGCAGCCAGTTAGCGGGGACGAGCACAGATACGCAGTATTTT.

The chain employs TRBV29-1 and TRBJ2-2; D is possibly TRBD2 (6 bases). The CDR3 runs to 13 residues. Trimming took 4 bases from V and 2 from J, leaving 8 bases between them. Germline CDR1 is SQVTM and CDR2 is ANQGSEA. CDR3 amino acids: CSVAGTNTGELFF. The CDR3 nucleotides are TGCAGCGTTGCGGGGACTAACACCGGGGAGCTGTTTTTT.

V usage is TRBV4-3 and J usage is TRBJ2-3, with D unresolved. The CDR3 has 15 residues. Germline CDR1 reads LGHNA; CDR2 reads YSLEER. V was trimmed by 0 bases and J by 4 bases, leaving 11 bases between them. The CDR3 reads CASSQDVTESDTQYF. The CDR3, as DNA: TGCGCCAGCAGCCAAGATGTGACGGAATCAGATACGCAGTATTTT.

A word on this clonotype: Just one base apart from a much larger clone, this may be a read error. V gene TRBV29-1 combines with J gene TRBJ2-3; the D is unclear. CDR3 length: 10 residues. From germline, CDR1 is SQVTM and CDR2 ANQGSEA. The CDR3 region has the DNA TGCAACGTTACGGCAGATACGCAGTATTTT. Its translation: CNVTADTQYF.

The chain uses TRBV4-1 and TRBJ2-3, with 9 bases matching TRBD2. The V gene end was trimmed by 1 base and the J gene end by 7 bases; junction bases not matched to a gene: 9. The CDR3 runs to 16 residues. CDR1 MGHRA and CDR2 YSYEKL come from the germline V gene. The CDR3: CASSQGGGGEIYTQYF. The CDR3 DNA follows: TGCGCCAGCAGCCAAGGGGGCGGGGGGGAAATATATACGCAGTATTTT.

The gene calls are TRBV20-1 and TRBJ2-2, with TRBD1 as a possible D gene (6 bases). The CDR3 has 15 residues. Per the germline V gene, CDR1 is DFQATT and CDR2 is SNEGSKA (reference sequence). Trimming took 5 bases from V and 7 from J, leaving 20 bases between them. CDR3 in DNA: TGCAGTGCTTTAGTGCCTGGGGGCGGGTTCGGGGAGCTGTTTTTT. This encodes CSALVPGGGFGELFF.

The rearrangement uses TRBV4-1 and TRBJ2-5; 9 nucleotides agree with TRBD2. V lost 3 bases and J lost 2; bases outside the gene matches: 10. This CDR3 is 17 amino acids long. Germline V gives CDR1 MGHRA, CDR2 YSYEKL. The CDR3 DNA reads TGCGCCAGCAGCCAGGGGGAAAGCGGGGGGCTACAAGAGACCCAGTACTTC. It encodes CASSQGESGGLQETQYF.

This clonotype was recorded many times. The chain recombines TRBV3-1 with TRBJ2-7; TRBD1 aligns across 8 bases. The CDR3 spans 12 residues. Per germline, CDR1 LGHDT and CDR2 YNNKEL (reference sequence). V lost 5 bases, J lost 5 bases, and 2 bases stayed unmatched. The CDR3 here is CASSATGDEQYF. The CDR3 DNA reads TGTGCCAGCAGCGCGACAGGGGACGAGCAGTACTTC.

This clonotype showed up many times. The V call is TRBV5-1, the J call TRBJ2-7, with D unresolved. The germline gives CDR1 SGHRS, CDR2 YFSETQ. V was clipped by 3 bases and J by 0 bases, with 7 bases between them. CDR3 size: 13 residues. The CDR3, as DNA: TGCGCCAGCAGCTCCTGGGCCTCCTACGAGCAGTACTTC. This encodes CASSSWASYEQYF.

The chain's CDR3 is CASSKTGTSNTGELFF. Written as DNA, the CDR3 is TGCGCCAGCAGCAAAACCGGGACTTCTAACACCGGGGAGCTGTTTTTT. The chain is built from TRBV5-1 and TRBJ2-2; tentative D call: TRBD2 (6 bases). V was pared by 4 bases and J by 2 bases, with 15 bases between. The germline V gene has CDR1 SGHRS and CDR2 YFSETQ. CDR3 size: 16 residues.